This T cell receptor (beta chain) was sequenced during a study of OX40 agonist ivuxolimab in advanced cancers. Study as a whole: The patients received ivuxolimab by intravenous route every 2 weeks at 0.01 to 10 mg/kg. At approximately 80% male, the cohort had a mean age of approximately 60 years, ranging from about 20 to 79. Study-wide results and caveats: Those patients achieving a partial response at 0.1-3.0 mg/kg showed among the lowest clonal expansion.

Repertoires were generated with immunoSEQ multiplex PCR, while TCRdb's copy carries only in-frame clones and drops some. Of some 11,000 clones listed, more than 60% are singletons. Germline values: CDR1 MDHEN, CDR2 SYDVKM. The CDR3 consists of 16 residues. V lost 5 bases to trimming and J lost 0 bases, with 11 bases between them. Enrollment shut out patients with autoimmune disease history or systemic immunosuppression. For this clone: The target antigen is unknown.

Source: CD4+ or CD8+ T cells sorted from blood, taken in a trial of the OX40 agonist ivuxolimab. This chain joins TRBV28 and TRBJ2-6, with a weak D call TRBD2 (6 bases). This clonotype was obtained from an adult with an advanced solid tumor such as melanoma, head and neck, liver or kidney cancer. The CDR3 reads CASSPGTFSGANVLTF. CDR3 nucleotides: TGTGCCAGCAGTCCCGGGACTTTCTCTGGGGCCAACGTCCTGACTTTC.